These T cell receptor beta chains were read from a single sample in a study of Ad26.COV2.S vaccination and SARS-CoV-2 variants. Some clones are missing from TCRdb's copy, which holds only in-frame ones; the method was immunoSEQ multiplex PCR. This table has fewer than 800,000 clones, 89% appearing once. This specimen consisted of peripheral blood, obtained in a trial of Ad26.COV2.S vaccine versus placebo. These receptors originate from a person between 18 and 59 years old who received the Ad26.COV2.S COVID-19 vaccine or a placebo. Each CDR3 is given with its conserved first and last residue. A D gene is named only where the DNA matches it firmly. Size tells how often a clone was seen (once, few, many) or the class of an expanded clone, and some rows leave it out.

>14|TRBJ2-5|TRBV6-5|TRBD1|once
TGTGCCAGCAGTTACCCGGGACAGCAAGAGACCCAGTACTTC
CASSYPGQQETQYF
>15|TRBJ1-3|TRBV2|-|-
TGTGCCAGCAGTCGGGGGGCTTGGAGTGGAAACACCATATATTTT
CASSRGAWSGNTIYF
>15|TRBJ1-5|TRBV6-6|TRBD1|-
TGTGCCAGCAGTTCCCCGACAGGGTCCGATCAGCCCCAGCATTTT
CASSSPTGSDQPQHF
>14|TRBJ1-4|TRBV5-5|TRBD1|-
TGTGCCAGCAGCGAGACAGGGGGCAATGAAAAACTGTTTTTT
CASSETGGNEKLFF
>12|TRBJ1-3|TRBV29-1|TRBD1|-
TGCAGCGCCGGGACAGGGTCGGACACCATATATTTT
CSAGTGSDTIYF
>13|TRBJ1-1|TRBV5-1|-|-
TGCGCCAGCAGATCTGACTCTTTCAGTGAAGCTTTCTTT
CASRSDSFSEAFF
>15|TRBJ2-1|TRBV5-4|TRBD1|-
TGTGCCAGCAGCATCGGACAGGTTTCCTACAATGAGCAGTTCTTC
CASSIGQVSYNEQFF
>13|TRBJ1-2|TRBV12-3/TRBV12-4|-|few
TGTGCCAGCACCCCCGGGGGGGGCTATGGCTACACCTTC
CASTPGGGYGYTF
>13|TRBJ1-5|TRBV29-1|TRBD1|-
TGCAGCGTTGCACAGGGGACCGATCAGCCCCAGCATTTT
CSVAQGTDQPQHF
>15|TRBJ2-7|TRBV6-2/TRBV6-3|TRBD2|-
TGTGCCAGCAGCGGGACTAGCGGGGTGGTCTACGAGCAGTACTTC
CASSGTSGVVYEQYF
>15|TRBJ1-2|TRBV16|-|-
TGTGCCAGCAGCCGCTCTTGGGCAGGGGACTATGGCTACACCTTC
CASSRSWAGDYGYTF
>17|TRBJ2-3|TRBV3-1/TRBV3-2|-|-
TGTGCCAGCAGCCATCCTCGGGAAAGGGATATCGCAGATACGCAGTATTTT
CASSHPRERDIADTQYF
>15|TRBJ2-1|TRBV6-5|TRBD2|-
TGTGCCAGCAGTTACTCTTACGGGACTAGCAATGAGCAGTTCTTC
CASSYSYGTSNEQFF
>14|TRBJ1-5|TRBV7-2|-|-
TGTGCCAGCAGCCTAGGACAGAGCAATCAGCCCCAGCATTTT
CASSLGQSNQPQHF
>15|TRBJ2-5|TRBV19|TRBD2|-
TGTGCCAGTAGTTACGTCGGGAGGTACCAAGAGACCCAGTACTTC
CASSYVGRYQETQYF
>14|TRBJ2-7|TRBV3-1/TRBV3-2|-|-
TGTGCCAGCAGCCAACGGACAGCGACCTACGAGCAGTACTTC
CASSQRTATYEQYF
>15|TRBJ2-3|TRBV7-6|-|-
TGTGCCAGCAGCTTAGTGGGGGCCGGCACAGATACGCAGTATTTT
CASSLVGAGTDTQYF
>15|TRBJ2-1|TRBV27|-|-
TGTGCCAGCAGATCCCGACCAAGCTCCTACAATGAGCAGTTCTTC
CASRSRPSSYNEQFF
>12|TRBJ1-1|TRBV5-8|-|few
TGTGCCAGCAGCTTTGGGGGGGCTGAAGCTTTCTTT
CASSFGGAEAFF
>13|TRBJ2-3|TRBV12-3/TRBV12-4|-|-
TGTGCCAGCAGTTTAGTTCTCCCAGATACGCAGTATTTT
CASSLVLPDTQYF
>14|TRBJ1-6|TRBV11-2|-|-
TGTGCCAGCAGCTTAGTGCCGGGAAATTCACCCCTCCACTTT
CASSLVPGNSPLHF
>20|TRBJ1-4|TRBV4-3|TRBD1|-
TGCGCCAGCAGCCAAGATCTAAGACAGGGAGTGGGAGGCACTAATGAAAAACTGTTTTTT
CASSQDLRQGVGGTNEKLFF
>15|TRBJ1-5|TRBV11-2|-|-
TGTGCCAGCAGCTTAGGAAGTTATAGCAATCAGCCCCAGCATTTT
CASSLGSYSNQPQHF
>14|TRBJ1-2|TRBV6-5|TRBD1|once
TGTGCCAGCAGTACGGGGACAGCGGCAATCGGCTACACCTTC
CASSTGTAAIGYTF
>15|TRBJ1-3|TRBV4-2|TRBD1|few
TGTGCCAGCATTCGGGACAGGGGAGTTGGAAACACCATATATTTT
CASIRDRGVGNTIYF
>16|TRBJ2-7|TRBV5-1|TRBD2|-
TGCGCCAGCAACTCCCAGCCGGGACTAGCGGGAGGATGGCAGTACTTC
CASNSQPGLAGGWQYF
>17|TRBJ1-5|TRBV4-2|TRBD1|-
TGTGCCAGCAGCCAAGAACAGGGGCGGGGTAGCAATCAGCCCCAGCATTTT
CASSQEQGRGSNQPQHF
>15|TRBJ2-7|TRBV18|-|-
TGTGCCAGCTCACCAGGTCAGGGCAAGTCCTACGAGCAGTACTTC
CASSPGQGKSYEQYF
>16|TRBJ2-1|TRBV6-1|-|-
TGTGCCAGCAGTCAAGCCTCCGGACTGTCCTACAATGAGCAGTTCTTC
CASSQASGLSYNEQFF
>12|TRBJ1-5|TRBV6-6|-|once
TGTGCCAGCACCGGGGGAGTGGGCCCCCAGCATTTT
CASTGGVGPQHF
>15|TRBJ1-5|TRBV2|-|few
TGTGCCAGCAGCAAATTCCAGGGCGGCGATCAGCCCCAGCATTTT
CASSKFQGGDQPQHF
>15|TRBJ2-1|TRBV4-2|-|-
TGTGCCAGCAGCCTGGTGGCCCCCGACAGTCCGGAGCAGTTCTTC
CASSLVAPDSPEQFF
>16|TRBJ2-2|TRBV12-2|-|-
TGTGCAAGTCGCTTAGCGTCGCTAGCGGGGAACGGGGAGCTGTTTTTT
CASRLASLAGNGELFF
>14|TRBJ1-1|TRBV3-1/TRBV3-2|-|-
TGTGCCAGCAGCCAAACGGACGGGAACACTGAAGCTTTCTTT
CASSQTDGNTEAFF
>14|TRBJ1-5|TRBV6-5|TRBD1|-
TGTGCCAGCAGCCCACAGGGGCGCAATCAGCCCCAGCATTTT
CASSPQGRNQPQHF
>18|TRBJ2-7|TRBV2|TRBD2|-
TGTGCCAGCACCCCAGGACTAGCGGGAGGTACCTTTCCCTACGAGCAGTACTTC
CASTPGLAGGTFPYEQYF
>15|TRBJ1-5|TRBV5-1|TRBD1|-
TGCGCCAGCAGCTTAGGGACAGGGCGGCATCAGCCCCAGCATTTT
CASSLGTGRHQPQHF
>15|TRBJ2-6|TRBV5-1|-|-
TGCGCCAGCAGCACCACAGGGTCTGGGGCCAACGTCCTGACTTTC
CASSTTGSGANVLTF
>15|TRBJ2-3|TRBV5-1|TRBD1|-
TGCGCCAGCTCCCTGCAGGGGGCGGCGGGAGATACGCAGTATTTT
CASSLQGAAGDTQYF
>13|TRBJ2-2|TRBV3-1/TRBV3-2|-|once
TGTGCCAGCACAGGGGCGATAACCGGGGAGCTGTTTTTT
CASTGAITGELFF
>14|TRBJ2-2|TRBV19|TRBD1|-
TGTGCCAGTAGTGCCCAGACAGGGATCGGGGAGCTGTTTTTT
CASSAQTGIGELFF